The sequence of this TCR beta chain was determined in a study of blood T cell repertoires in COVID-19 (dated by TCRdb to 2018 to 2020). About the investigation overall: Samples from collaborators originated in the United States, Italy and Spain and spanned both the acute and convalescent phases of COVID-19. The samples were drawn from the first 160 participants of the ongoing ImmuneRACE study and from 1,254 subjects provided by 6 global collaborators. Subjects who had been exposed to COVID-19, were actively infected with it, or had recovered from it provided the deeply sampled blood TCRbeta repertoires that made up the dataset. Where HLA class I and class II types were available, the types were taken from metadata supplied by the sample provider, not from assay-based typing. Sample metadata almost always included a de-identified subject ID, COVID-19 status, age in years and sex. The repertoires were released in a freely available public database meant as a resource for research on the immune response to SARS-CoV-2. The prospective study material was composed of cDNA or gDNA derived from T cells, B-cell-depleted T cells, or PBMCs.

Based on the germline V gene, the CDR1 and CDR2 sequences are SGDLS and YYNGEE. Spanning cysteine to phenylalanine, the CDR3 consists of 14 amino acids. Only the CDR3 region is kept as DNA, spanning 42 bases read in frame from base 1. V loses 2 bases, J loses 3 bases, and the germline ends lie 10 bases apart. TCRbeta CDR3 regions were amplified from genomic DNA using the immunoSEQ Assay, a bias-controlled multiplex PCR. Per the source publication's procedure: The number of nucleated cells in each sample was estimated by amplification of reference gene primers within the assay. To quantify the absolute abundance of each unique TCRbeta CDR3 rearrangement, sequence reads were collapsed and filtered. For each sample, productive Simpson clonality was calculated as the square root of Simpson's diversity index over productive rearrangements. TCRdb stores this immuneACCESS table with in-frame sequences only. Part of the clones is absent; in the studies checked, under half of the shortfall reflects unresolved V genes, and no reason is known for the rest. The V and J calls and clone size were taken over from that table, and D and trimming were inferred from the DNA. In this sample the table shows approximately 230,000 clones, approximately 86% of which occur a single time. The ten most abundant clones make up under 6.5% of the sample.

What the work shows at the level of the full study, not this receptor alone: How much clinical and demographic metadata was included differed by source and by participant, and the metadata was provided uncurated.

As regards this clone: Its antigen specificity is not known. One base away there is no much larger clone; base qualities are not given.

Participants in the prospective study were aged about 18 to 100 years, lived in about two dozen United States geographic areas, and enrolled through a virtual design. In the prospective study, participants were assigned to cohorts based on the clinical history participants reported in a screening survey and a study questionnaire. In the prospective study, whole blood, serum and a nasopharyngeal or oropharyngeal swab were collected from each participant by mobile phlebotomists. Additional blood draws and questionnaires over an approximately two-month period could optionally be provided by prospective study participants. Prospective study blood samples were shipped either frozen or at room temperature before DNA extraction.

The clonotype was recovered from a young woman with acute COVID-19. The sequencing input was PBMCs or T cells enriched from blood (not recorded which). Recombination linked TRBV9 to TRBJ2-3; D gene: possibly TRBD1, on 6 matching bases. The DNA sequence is TGTGCCAGCAGCGTCAGGGGTGGGACAGATACGCAGTATTTT. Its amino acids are CASSVRGGTDTQYF.